This T cell receptor (beta chain) emerged from a study of blood T cell repertoires in COVID-19. Study-level background: The United States, Italy and Spain supplied acute and convalescent COVID-19 samples.

The data were produced by immunoSEQ multiplex PCR, yet TCRdb's version contains in-frame clones alone and is incomplete. The sample includes 73,000 or so clones, about 86% of them seen just once. This CDR3 comprises 17 residues. Germline loops: CDR1 MNHNY, CDR2 SVGAGI (reference sequence). With V trimmed by 6 bases and J by 5 bases, 14 bases remained unmatched. Specimen: peripheral blood. This receptor was obtained from a man aged 50 or older with active COVID-19. The chain carries TRBV6-6 and TRBJ2-4, with 9 bases identical to TRBD1. CDR3 bases: TGTGCCAGCAGCCGAGGGACAGGGATATTGTCAGAAAACATTCAGTACTTC. It encodes CASSRGTGILSENIQYF.